This is a list of T cell receptor beta chains from one sample in a study of T cells after yellow fever vaccination. TCRdb itself ran the 5' RACE reads through MiXCR, one entry per CDR3 protein. The sample lists 70,000 or so distinct CDR3 sequences; around 6.2% were seen once. This material consisted of CD4+ T cells sorted from PBMCs, taken more than 13 days after the first yellow fever vaccination. These receptors all stem from a man between 18 and 29 years old who received the YFV17D yellow fever vaccine. Both conserved end residues are part of each CDR3. D genes are given only for firm matches. The size field is filled for only some rows; it gives once, few, many or a size class.

d_gene,j_gene,v_gene,abundance,CDR3aa,CDR3nt
-,TRBJ2-1,TRBV9,many,CASSSLTAADPFF,TGTGCCAGCAGCTCTCTCACGGCAGCGGATCCGTTCTTC
-,TRBJ1-2,TRBV18,many,CASSPEGPGYTF,TGTGCCAGCTCACCAGAGGGACCTGGCTACACCTTC
-,TRBJ2-3,TRBV28,many,CASATPGTDTQYF,TGTGCCAGCGCAACTCCTGGGACAGATACGCAGTATTTT
TRBD1,TRBJ1-3,TRBV6-5,many,CASPYRTGESSGNTIYF,TGTGCCAGCCCCTACAGGACAGGGGAAAGCTCTGGAAACACCATATATTTT
-,TRBJ2-5,TRBV7-2,many,CASSLAPIHLTGGVETQYF,TGTGCCAGCAGCTTAGCGCCGATCCACCTGACTGGAGGGGTGGAGACCCAGTACTTC
-,TRBJ1-2,TRBV5-1,many,CASSLDSTLYYGYTF,TGCGCCAGCAGCTTGGATTCAACACTGTACTATGGCTACACCTTC
-,TRBJ2-5,TRBV12-5,many,CASGLVPGEETQYF,TGTGCTAGTGGTTTGGTACCTGGGGAAGAGACCCAGTACTTC
-,TRBJ1-3,TRBV18,many,CASSPRVSSGNTIYF,TGTGCCAGCTCACCTCGGGTCAGCTCTGGAAACACCATATATTTT
TRBD2,TRBJ2-1,TRBV12-3/TRBV12-4,many,CASSPGLAGAQGEQFF,TGTGCCAGCAGTCCAGGACTAGCGGGGGCCCAGGGTGAGCAGTTCTTC
TRBD2,TRBJ2-1,TRBV7-2,many,CASSRGMWGLGGNEQFF,TGTGCCAGCAGCCGAGGCATGTGGGGACTAGGGGGCAATGAGCAGTTCTTC
-,TRBJ2-6,TRBV18,many,CASSPAGTSGANVLTF,TGTGCCAGCTCACCAGCAGGGACATCCGGGGCCAACGTCCTGACTTTC
-,TRBJ2-2,TRBV25-1,many,CASSRGRTGELFF,TGTGCCAGCAGTCGGGGTCGAACCGGGGAGCTGTTTTTT
-,TRBJ1-5,TRBV12-3/TRBV12-4,many,CASSSRGGANNQPQHF,TGTGCCAGCAGCTCCCGGGGAGGGGCGAACAATCAGCCCCAGCATTTT
-,TRBJ2-5,TRBV24-1,many,CATSDQRETQYF,TGTGCCACCAGTGATCAGAGGGAGACCCAGTACTTC
-,TRBJ1-6,TRBV20-1,-,CSARPATGPNSPLHF,TGCAGTGCTAGACCAGCCACAGGCCCCAATTCACCCCTCCACTTT
-,TRBJ1-2,TRBV7-2,many,CASSFNSQPRSYGYTF,TGTGCCAGCAGCTTCAATTCGCAGCCTCGAAGCTATGGCTACACCTTC
TRBD1,TRBJ2-5,TRBV7-9,many,CASSLGVFRDSKAKETQYF,TGTGCCAGCAGCTTAGGTGTGTTTCGGGACAGTAAAGCGAAAGAGACCCAGTACTTC
TRBD1,TRBJ1-1,TRBV5-5,-,CASSLVGGGLNTEAFF,TGTGCCAGCAGCTTGGTCGGAGGGGGCCTGAACACTGAAGCTTTCTTT
-,TRBJ2-5,TRBV7-2,many,CASSLGGAQETQYF,TGCGCCAGCAGCTTGGGCGGGGCGCAGGAGACCCAGTACTTC
-,TRBJ2-1,TRBV11-2,many,CASNGRGPYNEQFF,TGTGCCAGCAACGGGCGGGGGCCTTACAATGAGCAGTTCTTC
-,TRBJ2-5,TRBV24-1,many,CATSALPGEGQQETQYF,TGTGCCACCAGTGCCCTGCCGGGGGAGGGACAGCAAGAGACCCAGTACTTC
TRBD1,TRBJ2-7,TRBV12-3/TRBV12-4,many,CASSFQGAYEQYF,TGTGCCAGCAGTTTTCAGGGGGCCTACGAGCAGTACTTC
TRBD2,TRBJ2-5,TRBV20-1,many,CSVRWTSGGDEEAQYF,TGCAGTGTACGCTGGACTAGCGGGGGGGATGAAGAGGCCCAGTACTTC
-,TRBJ1-2,TRBV29-1,many,CSVVRQGRGAYGYTF,TGCAGCGTTGTAAGGCAGGGAAGGGGAGCCTATGGCTACACCTTC
TRBD2,TRBJ2-3,TRBV7-2,many,CASSLSGEDTQYF,TGTGCCAGCAGCTTGAGCGGGGAAGATACGCAGTATTTT
-,TRBJ2-2,TRBV10-3,many,CAITAVVETNTGELFF,TGTGCCATCACCGCCGTAGTAGAAACGAACACCGGGGAGCTGTTTTTT
-,TRBJ2-5,TRBV5-1,many,CASSLWGTGETQYF,TGCGCCAGCAGCTTGTGGGGTACGGGAGAGACCCAGTACTTC
-,TRBJ2-1,TRBV11-3,many,CASSLDGLSNEQFF,TGTGCCAGCAGCTTAGATGGACTTTCCAATGAGCAGTTCTTC
TRBD1,TRBJ2-3,TRBV5-1,many,CASSLERTGRADTQYF,TGCGCCAGCAGCTTGGAGAGGACAGGCCGAGCAGATACGCAGTATTTT
TRBD1,TRBJ2-1,TRBV20-1,many,CSAAIQGNSYNEQFF,TGCAGTGCCGCCATACAGGGGAACTCCTACAATGAGCAGTTCTTC
TRBD2,TRBJ2-3,TRBV11-1,-,CASSLFQFAGGLTDTQYF,TGTGCCAGCAGCTTATTCCAGTTCGCGGGGGGCCTCACAGATACGCAGTATTTT
TRBD2,TRBJ2-1,TRBV7-9,many,CASSKIAGGLGEQFF,TGTGCCAGCAGCAAGATAGCGGGGGGGCTGGGTGAGCAGTTCTTC
TRBD1,TRBJ2-7,TRBV5-1,many,CASSSTGMTYEQYF,TGCGCCAGCAGCTCGACAGGGATGACCTACGAGCAGTACTTC
-,TRBJ1-5,TRBV6-5,many,CASRYGHPYSNQPQHF,TGTGCCAGCAGATACGGACACCCTTATAGCAATCAGCCCCAGCATTTT
-,TRBJ1-3,TRBV7-2,many,CASSLQGGTGNTIYF,TGTGCCAGCAGCTTACAGGGAGGGACTGGAAACACCATATATTTT
-,TRBJ2-7,TRBV12-3/TRBV12-4,many,CASRSQGGGTYEQYF,TGTGCCAGCAGGTCACAGGGAGGGGGCACCTACGAGCAGTACTTC
TRBD2,TRBJ2-5,TRBV5-1,many,CASSFTAGQETQYF,TGCGCCAGCAGCTTTACAGCGGGGCAAGAGACCCAGTACTTC
TRBD1,TRBJ2-3,TRBV7-9,many,CASTKDRVGDTQYF,TGTGCCAGCACCAAGGACAGGGTAGGAGATACGCAGTATTTT
TRBD2,TRBJ2-3,TRBV5-4,many,CASSTGLAGGTDTQYF,TGTGCCAGCAGCACAGGACTAGCGGGGGGCACAGATACGCAGTATTTT
-,TRBJ1-6,TRBV4-3,many,CASSQNFVGADNSPLHF,TGCGCCAGCAGCCAAAACTTTGTAGGGGCTGATAATTCACCCCTCCACTTT
TRBD1,TRBJ1-1,TRBV29-1,many,CSVGQPNTEAFF,TGCAGCGTGGGACAGCCGAACACTGAAGCTTTCTTT
-,TRBJ2-4,TRBV7-2,many,CASTSTGNIQYF,TGTGCCAGCACCTCCACAGGGAACATTCAGTACTTC
-,TRBJ2-4,TRBV12-3/TRBV12-4,many,CASSLAGYGGLAKNIQYF,TGTGCCAGCAGTTTAGCGGGGTATGGGGGTTTAGCCAAAAACATTCAGTACTTC
-,TRBJ1-5,TRBV24-1,-,CATSRDAMNNQPQHF,TGTGCCACCAGTCGGGATGCCATGAACAATCAGCCCCAGCATTTT
-,TRBJ2-5,TRBV5-4,many,CASSLRGASETQYF,TGTGCCAGCAGCTTGCGGGGGGCCTCAGAGACCCAGTACTTC
-,TRBJ2-3,TRBV5-1,many,CASSTGDTGVTQYF,TGCGCCAGCAGCACGGGGGACACCGGCGTTACGCAGTATTTT
-,TRBJ2-7,TRBV12-3/TRBV12-4,many,CASSPQGYEQYF,TGTGCCAGCAGCCCACAGGGTTACGAGCAGTACTTC
TRBD2,TRBJ2-1,TRBV5-1,many,CASSPSLAGAYNEQFF,TGCGCCAGCAGCCCCAGTCTAGCGGGGGCCTACAATGAGCAGTTCTTC
-,TRBJ1-2,TRBV4-3,many,CASSQDPQFFYGYTF,TGCGCCAGCAGCCAAGACCCGCAATTCTTCTACGGCTACACCTTC
-,TRBJ2-3,TRBV7-8,many,CASSGRPTGGFSTDTQYF,TGTGCCAGCAGCGGGCGCCCGACTGGGGGGTTTAGCACAGATACGCAGTATTTT
-,TRBJ2-3,TRBV20-1,many,CSATDWISTDTQYF,TGCAGTGCTACGGACTGGATAAGCACAGATACGCAGTATTTT
TRBD1,TRBJ1-4,TRBV11-1,many,CASSPGGTGRTTNEKLFF,TGTGCCAGCAGCCCAGGGGGGACTGGGAGGACGACTAATGAAAAACTGTTTTTT
-,TRBJ2-1,TRBV7-9,many,CASSPDNNEQFF,TGTGCCAGCAGCCCTGACAACAATGAGCAGTTCTTC
-,TRBJ1-5,TRBV12-3/TRBV12-4,-,CASVGQGTQPQHF,TGTGCCAGCGTGGGCCAGGGAACTCAGCCCCAGCATTTT
TRBD2,TRBJ2-1,TRBV6-5,many,CASSFSGGAGNEQFF,TGTGCCAGCAGTTTTAGCGGGGGGGCCGGGAATGAGCAGTTCTTC